This TCR beta chain stems from a study of T cell repertoires in cytomegalovirus infection. Study information: Through public TCR beta signatures, both CMV infection and matching HLA type were indicated. Study-level findings and limits: The cumulative frequency of public TCR beta families distinguished individuals who carried CMV together with the relevant HLA. The ex vivo response was dominated by HLA-C-restricted CMV-specific TCR beta clonotypes.

TCRdb ran MiXCR on the reads and lists one entry per CDR3 protein. This sample has just under 550,000 distinct CDR3 sequences; about 30% occur once, and the top ten carry over 10%. This CDR3 comprises 17 residues. V trimming: 6 bases; J trimming: 5 bases; junction bases outside the gene matches: 15. Germline V gene lookup returns CDR1 SGHTA and CDR2 FQGNSA. This clonotype was counted at least ten times. Its antigen remains unidentified. Sequenced material: PBMCs. The chain uses TRBV7-2 and TRBJ2-3, with TRBD2 matching over 9 bases. The sequence was collected from a human donor in good health (CMV status not recorded). Some clones in this sample may be carry-over from other donors' samples. The CDR3 loop is CASSKRGAGGSIDTQYF. The CDR3, as DNA: TGTGCCAGCAGTAAGAGGGGAGCGGGAGGTTCGATAGATACGCAGTATTTT.